This T cell receptor (beta chain) was sequenced in a study of blood T cell repertoires in COVID-19. The wider study: Collection of acute and convalescent COVID-19 samples took place in the United States, Italy and Spain.

Germline CDR1 and CDR2: GTSNPN and SVGIG (reference sequence). CDR3 length: 13 residues. Deletions cut 7 bases from V and 0 bases from J, with 12 bases between. Original processing methods: Nucleated cell number was recorded as an estimate derived from reference gene primer amplification. Clones were read by immunoSEQ multiplex PCR, and TCRdb kept only the in-frame ones, dropping some. V and J calls and clone size are as listed in that table; D and trimming were resolved from the DNA. The sample gives 250,000 or so clones, 88% of which show up once; less than 3% is in the top ten. The TCR comes from a woman aged 55-70 years with acute or convalescent COVID-19. The sequenced material came from peripheral blood. The chain couples TRBV30 to TRBJ1-1; D is possibly TRBD1 (5 bases). The CDR3 DNA sequence: TGTGCCTCCCAGACGGGGGTGAACACTGAAGCTTTCTTT. The encoded protein is CASQTGVNTEAFF.